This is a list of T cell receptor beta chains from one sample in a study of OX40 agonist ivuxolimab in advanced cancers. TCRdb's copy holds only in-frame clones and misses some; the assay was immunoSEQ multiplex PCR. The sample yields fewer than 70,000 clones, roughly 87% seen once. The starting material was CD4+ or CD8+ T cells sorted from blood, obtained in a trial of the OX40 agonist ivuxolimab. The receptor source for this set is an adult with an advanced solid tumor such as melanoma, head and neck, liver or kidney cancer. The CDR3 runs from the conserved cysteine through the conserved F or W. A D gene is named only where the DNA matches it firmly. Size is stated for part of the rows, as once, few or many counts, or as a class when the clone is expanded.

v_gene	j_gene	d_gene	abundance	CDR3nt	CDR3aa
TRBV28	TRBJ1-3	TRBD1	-	TGTGCCAGCAGTCCCGGACAGGGGGTTGGTAACACCATATATTTT	CASSPGQGVGNTIYF
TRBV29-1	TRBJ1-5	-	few	TGCAGCGCCCAATTGACCGGGACAAGCAATCAGCCCCAGCATTTT	CSAQLTGTSNQPQHF
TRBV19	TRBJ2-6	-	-	TGTGCCAGTAGTATAGGATACGGTTCTGGGGCCAACGTCCTGACTTTC	CASSIGYGSGANVLTF
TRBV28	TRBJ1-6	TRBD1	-	TGTGCCAGCACCCCAGGGGGGGGTGGTCGGTCACCCCTCCACTTT	CASTPGGGGRSPLHF
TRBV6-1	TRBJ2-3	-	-	TGTGCCAGCAGGAACAACGGTCGCACAGATACGCAGTATTTT	CASRNNGRTDTQYF
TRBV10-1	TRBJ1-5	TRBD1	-	TGCGCCAGCAGTGAGTTCCCGGGACAGGGGGAGGGTCAGCCCCAGCATTTT	CASSEFPGQGEGQPQHF
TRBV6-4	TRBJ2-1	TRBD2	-	TGTGCCAGCAGTGACTCGAGGGGTGTTCGGGTGGTGATAGCGGGAGGGGGGGATGAGCAGTTCTTC	CASSDSRGVRVVIAGGGDEQFF
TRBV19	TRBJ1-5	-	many	TGTGCCACCATTGACGGAGCGGGGGGTCAGCCCCAGCATTTT	CATIDGAGGQPQHF
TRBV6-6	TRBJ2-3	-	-	TGTGCCAGCAGTAACTCTCGAGATACGCAGTATTTT	CASSNSRDTQYF
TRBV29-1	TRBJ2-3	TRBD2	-	TGCAGCGTTTGGCCCTGGGGGACTAGGGTGGATACGCAGTATTTT	CSVWPWGTRVDTQYF
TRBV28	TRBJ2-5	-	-	TGTGCCAGCAGTTTAATCGGGACGAAGCAAGAGACCCAGTACTTC	CASSLIGTKQETQYF
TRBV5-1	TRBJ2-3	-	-	TGCGCCAGCAGCTTGGGGAGGGTGACAGATACGCAGTATTTT	CASSLGRVTDTQYF